Sequencing of this T cell receptor beta chain was carried out in a study of CD8+CD57+ T cells in acquired aplastic anemia. Study information: DNA from sorted CD4+ and CD8+ cells averaged roughly 3.2 ug.

CDR3 length: 15 amino acids. Between the trimmed V and J ends, which lost 4 bases and 19 bases, there was a span of 26 bases. Germline-derived CDR1 and CDR2 are SEHNR and FQNEAQ (reference sequence). Flow cytometry had shown expanded CD8+CD57+ cells in the patients chosen for sequencing. None of the patients had been given any therapy when their blood was sampled. Researchers used genomic DNA as the template to profile TCR beta VDJ and CDR3. From the reads, TCRdb called clonotypes with MiXCR, one entry per CDR3 protein. The sample lists fewer than 300,000 distinct CDR3 sequences; less than 85% were seen once.

Sequences were obtained from sorted CD4+, CD8+, or CD8+CD57+ T cells (not recorded which) from PBMCs. The V gene is TRBV7-9, the J gene TRBJ1-6; no definite D call. The TCR comes from a human donor with aplastic anemia. In nucleotides, the CDR3 is TGTGCCAGCAGCTCCTCAGATACGCAGTATTTTCCCCCACACTTT. Residues: CASSSSDTQYFPPHF.